One T cell receptor (beta chain) is described in this entry. Antigen unknown. The libraries of TRB cDNA were constructed through 5' RACE using UMI labels. TCRdb re-called the 5' RACE reads; one entry per CDR3 protein, DNA not given. Its listing shows 150,000 to 180,000 distinct CDR3 sequences. This specimen comes from a study of CXCR3-negative and CXCR3-positive naive CD8 T cells. General study findings and limits: TRB CDR3s of CXCR3-positive naive cells were more hydrophobic than those of CXCR3-negative naive cells. TCR strength was inferred from TRB CDR3 properties, while surface CD5 was comparable between naive subsets.

What was sequenced was naive CXCR3+ CD8+ T cells from blood. Subset described: CD45RO-CCR7+CD27+CD95- naive CD8+ T cells expressing CXCR3 (TNR3+). The receptor was derived from a human donor in good health. Some clones in this sample may be carry-over from other donors' samples.

Here the CDR3 reads CASSFVDRRYEQYF. The chain uses TRBV28 and TRBJ2-7; no DNA is available, so the TRBD1 call from TCRdb remains unchecked. CDR1 is MDHEN, CDR2 SYDVKM, per germline. The CDR3 is 14 residues long.